The clone carrying this T cell receptor (beta chain) was picked up one time. The antigen remains undetermined. This record belongs to a study of persistence of HIV-infected CD4 T cells. Study conclusions and caveats: TCR analyses could not target the rare provirus-carrying CMV-responding cells. Proviral oligoclonality tracked with TCR oligoclonality within the same sorted cells. Degenerate expanded CDR3beta sequences were enriched among CMV- and Gag-responding cells.

The libraries were made with immunoSEQ version 4 in survey mode. Each sample used up to roughly 1 ug genomic DNA diluted to around 9.5 ng/uL. The repertoire was sequenced with immunoSEQ multiplex PCR; TCRdb's copy has only in-frame clones and lacks some. The sample has some 50,000 clones; approximately 90% are singletons. CDR1 is SGHRS, CDR2 YFSETQ, per germline. There are 16 residues in the CDR3. The V end lost 3 bases, the J end lost 5 bases, and 18 bases lay between the germline ends. This nonspecific control used anti-CD3/anti-CD28 bead stimulation of CD4+ T cells. Responding CD4+ T cells were sorted by upregulation of both CD40 ligand and CD69.

This receptor was obtained from an adult woman with HIV who was CMV-seropositive. The sample was CD4+ T cells sorted from PBMCs after roughly 18-hour stimulation, taken from a patient who received antiretroviral therapy. This chain links TRBV5-1 with TRBJ2-4, with D possibly TRBD2 on 6 matching bases. CDR3 loop: CASSSGTDPFQNIQYF. The CDR3 DNA follows: TGCGCCAGCAGCTCCGGGACTGATCCTTTCCAAAACATTCAGTACTTC.